This TCR beta chain was recovered during a study of blood T cell repertoires in COVID-19. The CDR3 loop spans 16 amino acids. Germline CDR1 is LNHDA and CDR2 is SQIVND (reference sequence). The ends lost 5 bases at V and 1 base at J; junction bases unmatched: 11. The protocol was immunoSEQ multiplex PCR, while the TCRdb copy is restricted to in-frame clones and leaves out a portion. The table records 150,000 to 200,000 clones, about 90% of them present only once. V gene TRBV19 combines with J gene TRBJ2-7; 7 bases map to TRBD1. The source material was peripheral blood. The TCR comes from a woman in her fifties or sixties with COVID-19, enrolled during active disease. CDR3 nucleotide sequence: TGTGCCAGTAGTTTATCCGGGACAGACATTTCCTACGAGCAGTACTTC. This encodes CASSLSGTDISYEQYF.